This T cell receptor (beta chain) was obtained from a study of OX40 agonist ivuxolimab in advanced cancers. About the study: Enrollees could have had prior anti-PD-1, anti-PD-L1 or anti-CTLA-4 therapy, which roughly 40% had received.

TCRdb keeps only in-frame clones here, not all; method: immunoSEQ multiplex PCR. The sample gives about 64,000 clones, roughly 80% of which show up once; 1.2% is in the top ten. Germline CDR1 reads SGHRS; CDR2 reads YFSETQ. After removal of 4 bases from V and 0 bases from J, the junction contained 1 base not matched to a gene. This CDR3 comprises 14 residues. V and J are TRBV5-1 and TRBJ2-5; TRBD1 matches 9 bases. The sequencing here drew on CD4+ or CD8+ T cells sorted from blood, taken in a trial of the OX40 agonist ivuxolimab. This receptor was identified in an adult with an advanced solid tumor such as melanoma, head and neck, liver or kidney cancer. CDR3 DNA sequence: TGCGCCAGCAGCGACAGGGGGAACCAAGAGACCCAGTACTTC. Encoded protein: CASSDRGNQETQYF.